A single sample gave rise to the 8 T cell receptor beta chains below, sequenced in a study of cytomegalovirus exposure and HLA in healthy donors (dated by TCRdb to 2015 to 2018). Libraries were constructed by the immunoSEQ multiplex PCR assay. A mixture of 60 forward primers for TCR Vbeta segments and 13 reverse primers for TCR Jbeta segments was used in the multiplex PCR. TCRdb retrieved this table from immuneACCESS and kept in-frame rearrangements only. Not all clones are present; in checked studies, unresolved V genes account for under half, and no reason is known for the remainder. The sample table contains around 180,000 clones; only one count was recorded for roughly 85% of them. The ten top clones hold approximately 0.7% of the sample. The sequencing sample was made of PBMCs. The receptors were gathered from a middle-aged woman in good health and CMV-seronegative.

This chain joins TRBV30 and TRBJ1-2; D remains unclear. Per the germline V gene, CDR1 is GTSNPN and CDR2 is SVGIG (reference sequence). The CDR3 totals 13 residues. The V end was cut by 4 bases, the J end by 6 bases, with 15 bases between. The CDR3 is CAWTMGQANGYTF. CDR3 nucleotide sequence: TGTGCCTGGACGATGGGCCAGGCGAATGGCTACACCTTC.

This clone was recorded a few times. V is TRBV4-3 and J is TRBJ1-5; no reliable D call. This CDR3 has 15 amino acids. Germline assignment: CDR1 LGHNA and CDR2 YSLEER. V was pared by 1 base and J by 5 bases, with 12 bases between. The CDR3 is CASSQVIAEHQPQHF. CDR3 in DNA: TGCGCCAGCAGCCAAGTTATCGCAGAACATCAGCCCCAGCATTTT.

The rearrangement uses TRBV2 and TRBJ2-7, with 8 positions matching TRBD1. The CDR3 extends over 15 amino acids. The germline V gene encodes CDR1 SNHLY and CDR2 FYNNEI. The trim removed 2 bases at V and 3 bases at J, leaving 6 bases unmatched. The CDR3 DNA is TGTGCCAGCAGTGAATGGCAGGGGGCCCGCTACGAGCAGTACTTC. It yields the protein CASSEWQGARYEQYF.

The V call is TRBV18, the J call TRBJ2-3; D may be TRBD2 (5 bases). The CDR3 is 17 residues long. V lost 1 base, J lost 5 bases, and 19 bases lay in between. Germline V lookup: CDR1 KGHSH, CDR2 LQKENI. CDR3 nucleotide sequence: TGTGCCAGCTCACCACTCAACAAGCGGCACTTGGGAGATACGCAGTATTTT. Protein: CASSPLNKRHLGDTQYF.

J is TRBJ1-1 and V is TRBV5-4; tentative D call: TRBD1 (6 bases). This CDR3 has 18 residues. Deletions cut 4 bases from V and 7 bases from J, with 29 bases between. Germline V gene lookup returns CDR1 SGHNT and CDR2 YYREEE (reference sequence). The CDR3 DNA reads as TGTGCCAGCAGCCCAACTGGGGGACGACAGGTGGGGGCCGGTGAAGCTTTCTTT. This sequence encodes CASSPTGGRQVGAGEAFF. Full variable domain (remainder filled in from reference TRBV5-4 and TRBJ1-1): ETGVTQSPTHLIKTRGQQVTLRCSSQSGHNTVSWYQQALGQGPQFIFQYYREEENGRGNFPPRFSGLQFPNYSSELNVNALELDDSALYLCASSPTGGRQVGAGEAFFGQGTRLTVV.

As to this clone: Its ends do not fully match the called genes, so a read error is possible. The same CDR3 arises from other DNA sequences in this sample as well. This chain joins TRBV7-2 and TRBJ2-1; TRBD2 might be the D (6 bases). Germline V gives CDR1 SGHTA, CDR2 FQGNSA. The CDR3 is made up of 15 amino acids. The CDR3 reads CASSLALAPNNEQFF. The CDR3, as DNA: TGCGCCAGCAGCTTAGCTCTAGCGCCCAACAATGAGCAGTTCTTC.

This chain joins TRBV6-1 and TRBJ1-1; 7 bases fit TRBD1. Trimming at V came to 7 bases and at J to 6 bases, leaving 11 bases not matched to a gene. Germline V gene lookup returns CDR1 MNHNS and CDR2 SASEGT. CDR3 size: 14 residues. CDR3 sequence reads: CASTLNRGLAEAFF. The DNA of the CDR3 is TGTGCCAGCACCCTAAACAGGGGCCTTGCTGAAGCTTTCTTT.

The chain has TRBV2 and TRBJ2-7, with TRBD1 identical over 7 bases. The junction had 5 bases not matched to a gene; V was cut back by 3 bases and J by 3 bases. CDR1 and CDR2 (germline): SNHLY, FYNNEI. CDR3 size: 14 residues. DNA of the CDR3: TGTGCCAGCAGTGATCGGACAGGTGACTACGAGCAGTACTTC. Translating it yields CASSDRTGDYEQYF.